This T cell receptor (beta chain) stems from a study of early T cells in non-severe SARS-CoV-2 infection. This CDR3 is 12 amino acids long. V lost 5 bases and J lost 6, with 8 bases in between. cDNA molecules, individually, were tagged with unique molecular identifiers. A single record per CDR3 protein comes from TCRdb applying MiXCR to the 5' RACE reads. The table shows about 68,000 distinct CDR3 sequences, with more than 10% occurring only once. At least ten counts were recorded for this clonotype. Input material: whole blood. The sequence came from an adult who was a healthcare worker with PCR-confirmed SARS-CoV-2 infection or an uninfected control (not recorded which). The chain has TRBV12-3 or TRBV12-4 and TRBJ1-5, with D uncertain. CDR3 sequence reads: CASSDPGQPQHF. Written as DNA, the CDR3 is TGTGCCAGCAGTGACCCAGGTCAGCCCCAGCATTTT.